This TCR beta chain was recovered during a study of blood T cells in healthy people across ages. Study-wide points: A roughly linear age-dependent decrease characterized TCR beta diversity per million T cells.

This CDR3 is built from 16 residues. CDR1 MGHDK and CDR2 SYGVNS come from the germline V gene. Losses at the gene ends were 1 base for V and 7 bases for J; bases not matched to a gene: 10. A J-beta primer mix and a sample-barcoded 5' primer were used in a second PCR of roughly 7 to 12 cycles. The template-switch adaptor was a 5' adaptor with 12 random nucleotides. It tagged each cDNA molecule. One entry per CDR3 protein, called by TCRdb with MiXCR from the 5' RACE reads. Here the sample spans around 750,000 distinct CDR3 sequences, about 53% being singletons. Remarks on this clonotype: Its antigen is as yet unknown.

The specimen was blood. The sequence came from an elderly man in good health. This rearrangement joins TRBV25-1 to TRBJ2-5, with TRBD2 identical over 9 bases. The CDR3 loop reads CASSESPSGTRGTQYF. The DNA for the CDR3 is TGTGCCAGCAGTGAATCCCCTAGCGGGACTAGAGGGACCCAGTACTTC.